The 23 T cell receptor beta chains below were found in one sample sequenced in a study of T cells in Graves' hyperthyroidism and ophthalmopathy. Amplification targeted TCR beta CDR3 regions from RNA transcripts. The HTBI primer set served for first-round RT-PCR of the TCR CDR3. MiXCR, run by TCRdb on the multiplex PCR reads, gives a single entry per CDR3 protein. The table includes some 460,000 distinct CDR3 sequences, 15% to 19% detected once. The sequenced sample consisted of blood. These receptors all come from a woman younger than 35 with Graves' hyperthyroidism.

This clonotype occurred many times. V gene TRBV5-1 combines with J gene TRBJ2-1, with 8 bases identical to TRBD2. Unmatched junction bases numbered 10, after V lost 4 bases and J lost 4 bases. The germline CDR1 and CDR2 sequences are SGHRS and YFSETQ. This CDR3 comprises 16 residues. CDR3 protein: CASSPLAGGAYNEQFF. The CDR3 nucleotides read TGCGCCAGCAGCCCCCTGGCGGGGGGCGCTTACAATGAGCAGTTCTTC.

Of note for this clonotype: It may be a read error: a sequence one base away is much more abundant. CDR3 protein: CATSEGGANGYTF. The CDR3 DNA follows: TGTGCCACCAGTGAAGGGGGGGCCAATGGCTACACCTTC. V usage is TRBV24-1 and J usage is TRBJ1-2; TRBD1 is a possible D gene (6 bases). The CDR3 is 13 amino acids. Germline CDR1 reads KGHDR; CDR2 reads SFDVKD. The ends were cut back, 4 bases at V and 6 bases at J, with 11 bases in the middle.

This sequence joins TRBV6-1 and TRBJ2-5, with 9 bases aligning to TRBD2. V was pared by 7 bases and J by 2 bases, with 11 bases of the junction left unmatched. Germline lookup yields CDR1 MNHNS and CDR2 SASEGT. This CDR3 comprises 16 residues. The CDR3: CASILAGVGRQETQYF. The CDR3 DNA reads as TGTGCCAGCATCTTAGCGGGGGTGGGAAGACAAGAGACCCAGTACTTC.

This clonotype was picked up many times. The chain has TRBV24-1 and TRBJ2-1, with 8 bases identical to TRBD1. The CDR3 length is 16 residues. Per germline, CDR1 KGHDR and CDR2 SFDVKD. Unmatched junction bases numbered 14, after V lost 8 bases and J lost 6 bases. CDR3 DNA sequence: TGTGCCACCACTGGGGCCTCACAGGGGGGTACCAATGAGCAGTTCTTC. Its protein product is CATTGASQGGTNEQFF.

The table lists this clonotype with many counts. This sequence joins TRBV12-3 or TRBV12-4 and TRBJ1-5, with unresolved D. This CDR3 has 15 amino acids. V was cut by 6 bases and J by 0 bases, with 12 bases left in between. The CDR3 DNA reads TGTGCCAGCAGCCGTAGAGCAAATAGCAATCAGCCCCAGCATTTT. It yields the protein CASSRRANSNQPQHF.

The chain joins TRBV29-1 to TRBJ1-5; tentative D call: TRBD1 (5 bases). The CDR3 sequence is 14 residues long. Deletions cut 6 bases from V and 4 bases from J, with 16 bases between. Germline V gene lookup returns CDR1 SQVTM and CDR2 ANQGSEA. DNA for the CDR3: TGCAGCGTGGGAACCGGGGCCCGTAATCAGCCCCAGCATTTT. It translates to CSVGTGARNQPQHF.

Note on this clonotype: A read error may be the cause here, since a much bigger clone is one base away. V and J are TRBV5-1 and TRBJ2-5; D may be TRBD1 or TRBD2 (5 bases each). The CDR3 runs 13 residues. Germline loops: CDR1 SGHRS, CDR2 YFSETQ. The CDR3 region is CAGSRGDGETQYF. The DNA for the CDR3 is TGCGCCGGCAGCAGAGGGGACGGAGAGACCCAGTACTTC. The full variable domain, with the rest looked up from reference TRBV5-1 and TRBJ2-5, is KAGVTQTPRYLIKTRGQQVTLSCSPISGHRSVSWYQQTPGQGLQFLFEYFSETQRNKGNFPGRFSGRQFSNSRSEMNVSTLELGDSALYLCAGSRGDGETQYFGPGTRLLVL.

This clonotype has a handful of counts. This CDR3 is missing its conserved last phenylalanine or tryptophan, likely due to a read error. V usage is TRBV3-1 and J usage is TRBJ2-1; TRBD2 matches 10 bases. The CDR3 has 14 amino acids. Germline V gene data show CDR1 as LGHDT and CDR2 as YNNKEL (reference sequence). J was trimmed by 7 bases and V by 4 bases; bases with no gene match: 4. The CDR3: CASSLSTSGNEQFS. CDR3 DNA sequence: TGTGCCAGCAGCCTTTCGACTAGCGGGAATGAGCAGTTCTCC.

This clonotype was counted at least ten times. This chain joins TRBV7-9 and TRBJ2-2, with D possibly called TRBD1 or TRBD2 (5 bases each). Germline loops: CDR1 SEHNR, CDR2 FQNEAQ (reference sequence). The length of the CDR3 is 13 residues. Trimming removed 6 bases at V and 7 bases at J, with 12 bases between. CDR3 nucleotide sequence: TGTGCCAGCAGGGACACTCGGGGCGGGGAGCTGTTTTTT. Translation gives CASRDTRGGELFF.

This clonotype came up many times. CDR3: CASSQDPGTSGRPDTQYF. In nucleotides, the CDR3 is TGTGCCAGCAGCCAAGACCCCGGGACTAGCGGGAGGCCAGATACGCAGTATTTT. J is TRBJ2-3 and V is TRBV3-1; TRBD2 aligns across 15 bases. This CDR3 comprises 18 residues. J was trimmed by 4 bases and V by 0 bases; bases with no gene match: 5. The germline V gene encodes CDR1 LGHDT and CDR2 YNNKEL (reference sequence).

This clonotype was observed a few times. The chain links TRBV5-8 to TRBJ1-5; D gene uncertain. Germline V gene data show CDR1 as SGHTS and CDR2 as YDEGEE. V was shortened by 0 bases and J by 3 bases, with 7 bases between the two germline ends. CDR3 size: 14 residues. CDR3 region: CASSLGRPNQPQHF. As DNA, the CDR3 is TGTGCCAGCAGCTTGGGAAGGCCCAATCAGCCCCAGCATTTT.

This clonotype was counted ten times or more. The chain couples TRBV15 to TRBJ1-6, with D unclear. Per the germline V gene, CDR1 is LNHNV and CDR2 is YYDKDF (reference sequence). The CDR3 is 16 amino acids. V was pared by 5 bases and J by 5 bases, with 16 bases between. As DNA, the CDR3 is TGTGCCACCAGCTCGGGAGGAGGGATCGATAATTCACCCCTCCACTTT. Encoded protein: CATSSGGGIDNSPLHF.

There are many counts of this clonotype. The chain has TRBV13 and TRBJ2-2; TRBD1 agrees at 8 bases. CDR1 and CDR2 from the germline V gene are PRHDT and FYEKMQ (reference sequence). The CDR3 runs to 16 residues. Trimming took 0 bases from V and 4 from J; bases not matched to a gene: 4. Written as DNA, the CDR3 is TGTGCCAGCAGCTTAGGAGGGCAGGGGGCCACCGGGGAGCTGTTTTTT. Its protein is CASSLGGQGATGELFF.

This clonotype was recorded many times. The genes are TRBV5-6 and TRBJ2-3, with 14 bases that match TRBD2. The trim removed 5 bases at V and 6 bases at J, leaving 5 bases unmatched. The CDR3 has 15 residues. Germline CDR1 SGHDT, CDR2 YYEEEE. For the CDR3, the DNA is TGTGCCAGCAGTAGACTAGCGGGAGGGATTGATACGCAGTATTTT. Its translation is CASSRLAGGIDTQYF.

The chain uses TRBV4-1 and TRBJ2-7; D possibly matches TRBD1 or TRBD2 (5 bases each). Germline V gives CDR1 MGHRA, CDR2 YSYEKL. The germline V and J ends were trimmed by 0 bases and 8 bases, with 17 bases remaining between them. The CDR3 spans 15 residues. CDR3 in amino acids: CASSQEGTTVDQQYF. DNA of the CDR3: TGCGCCAGCAGCCAAGAGGGGACGACAGTAGATCAGCAGTACTTC.

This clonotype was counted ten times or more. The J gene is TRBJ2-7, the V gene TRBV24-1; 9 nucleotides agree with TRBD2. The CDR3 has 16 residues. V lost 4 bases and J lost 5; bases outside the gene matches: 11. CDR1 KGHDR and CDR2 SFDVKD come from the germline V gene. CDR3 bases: TGTGCCACCAGTGACCCAACTAGCGGGTACCCCCACGAGCAGTACTTC. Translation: CATSDPTSGYPHEQYF.

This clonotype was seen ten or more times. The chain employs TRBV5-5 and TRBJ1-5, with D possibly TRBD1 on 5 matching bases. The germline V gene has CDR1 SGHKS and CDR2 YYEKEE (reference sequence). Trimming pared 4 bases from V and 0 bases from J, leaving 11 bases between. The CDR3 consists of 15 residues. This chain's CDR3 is CASSIGHNSNQPQHF. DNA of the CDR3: TGTGCCAGCAGCATCGGACACAATAGCAATCAGCCCCAGCATTTT.

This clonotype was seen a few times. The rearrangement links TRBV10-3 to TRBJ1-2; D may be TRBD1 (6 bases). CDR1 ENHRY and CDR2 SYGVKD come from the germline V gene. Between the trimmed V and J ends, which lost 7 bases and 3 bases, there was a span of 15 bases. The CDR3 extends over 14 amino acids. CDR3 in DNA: TGTGCCATCACCCCCGGGGGGCGGGACTATGGCTACACCTTC. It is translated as CAITPGGRDYGYTF.

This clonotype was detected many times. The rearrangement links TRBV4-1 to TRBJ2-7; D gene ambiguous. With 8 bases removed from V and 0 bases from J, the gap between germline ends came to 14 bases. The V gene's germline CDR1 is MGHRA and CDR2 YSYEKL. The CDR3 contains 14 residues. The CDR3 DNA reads TGCGCCAGCCCCCGCTCTCGTGGCTCCTACGAGCAGTACTTC. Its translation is CASPRSRGSYEQYF.

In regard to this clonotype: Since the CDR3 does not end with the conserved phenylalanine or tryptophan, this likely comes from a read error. The CDR3 here is CASSSPRGEGYTL. CDR3 DNA: TGTGCCAGCAGTTCTCCCAGGGGCGAGGGCTACACCCTC. The chain recombines TRBV6-2 or TRBV6-3 with TRBJ1-2; the D gene is possibly TRBD1 (6 bases). Trimming took 4 bases from V and 8 from J, leaving 14 bases between them. From germline, CDR1 is MNHEY and CDR2 SVGEGT. The CDR3 runs 13 residues.

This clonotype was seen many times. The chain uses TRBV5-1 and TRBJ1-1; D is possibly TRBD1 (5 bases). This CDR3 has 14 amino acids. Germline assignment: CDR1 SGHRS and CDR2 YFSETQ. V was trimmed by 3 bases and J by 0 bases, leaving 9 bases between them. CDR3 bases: TGCGCCAGCAGCTGGGGCGGTGTGAACACTGAAGCTTTCTTT. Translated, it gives CASSWGGVNTEAFF. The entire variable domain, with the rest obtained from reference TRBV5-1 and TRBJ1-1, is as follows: KAGVTQTPRYLIKTRGQQVTLSCSPISGHRSVSWYQQTPGQGLQFLFEYFSETQRNKGNFPGRFSGRQFSNSRSEMNVSTLELGDSALYLCASSWGGVNTEAFFGQGTRLTVV.

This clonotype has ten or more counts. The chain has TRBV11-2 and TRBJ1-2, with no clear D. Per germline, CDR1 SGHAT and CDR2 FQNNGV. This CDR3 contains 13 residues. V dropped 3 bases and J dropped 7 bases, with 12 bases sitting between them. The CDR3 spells CASSLDPNRGYTF. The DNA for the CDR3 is TGTGCCAGCAGCTTGGACCCAAACCGTGGCTACACCTTC.

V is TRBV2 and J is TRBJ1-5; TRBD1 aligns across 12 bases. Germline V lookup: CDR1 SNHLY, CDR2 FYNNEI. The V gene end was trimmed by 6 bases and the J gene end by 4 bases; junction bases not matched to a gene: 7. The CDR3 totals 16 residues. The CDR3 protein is CASSVRDRGRNQPQHF. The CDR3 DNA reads TGTGCCAGCAGCGTACGGGACAGGGGGCGAAATCAGCCCCAGCATTTT.